These 19 T cell receptor beta chains share one sample of origin, sequenced in a study of shared clonotypes between healthy human individuals. Clones were read by immunoSEQ multiplex PCR, and TCRdb kept only the in-frame ones, dropping some. This table holds around 1.9 million clones, about 92% found once. CD8 cells classed as naive were CD45RO-negative and positively selected for CCR7, excluding terminally differentiated effector memory CD45RA+ cells. The source material was naive CD8+ T cells from PBMCs. The source of these receptors is a young man in good health. Some clones in this sample may be carry-over from other donors' samples.

The CDR3 nucleotides read TGTGCCAGCAGCTTAGACTCGAGCTCCTACAATGAGCAGTTCTTC. Amino acids: CASSLDSSSYNEQFF. J is TRBJ2-1 and V is TRBV7-9; D is ambiguous. Per the germline V gene, CDR1 is SEHNR and CDR2 is FQNEAQ (reference sequence). This CDR3 is 15 amino acids long. V lost 1 base to trimming and J lost 0 bases, with 7 bases between them.

This chain joins TRBV6-6 and TRBJ2-5; TRBD2 is a possible D gene (6 bases). V shed 0 bases and J shed 5 bases, with 13 bases lying between them. Germline V gives CDR1 MNHNY, CDR2 SVGAGI (reference sequence). CDR3 length: 15 residues. The CDR3 region is CASSYSAGIWETQYF. CDR3 in DNA: TGTGCCAGCAGTTACTCGGCGGGAATCTGGGAGACCCAGTACTTC.

CDR3 protein: CASSGDLEGKYEQYF. The CDR3 nucleotides are TGCGCCAGCAGCGGAGATTTGGAGGGAAAGTACGAGCAGTACTTC. The chain recombines TRBV10-2 with TRBJ2-7, with D possibly matching TRBD2 (6 bases). V was clipped by 6 bases and J by 4 bases, with 19 bases between them. This CDR3 region has 15 residues. Per the germline V gene, CDR1 is WSHSY and CDR2 is SAAADI.

The CDR3 coding sequence is TGTGCCTGGAGTGTACTGACAGGGAACGCTAATGAAAAACTGTTTTTT. This gives the protein CAWSVLTGNANEKLFF. This rearrangement joins TRBV30 to TRBJ1-4, with 7 bases aligning to TRBD1. Germline V lookup: CDR1 GTSNPN, CDR2 SVGIG (reference sequence). With V trimmed by 0 bases and J by 3 bases, 7 bases remained unmatched. This CDR3 has 16 amino acids.

The chain carries TRBV6-5 and TRBJ2-7; D unresolved. Trimming removed 1 base from V and 2 bases from J, with 9 bases in between. There are 14 residues in the CDR3. CDR1 is MNHEY and CDR2 is SVGAGI in the germline V gene. The CDR3 DNA reads as TGTGCCAGCAGTTACTACGCCGGGCCCTACGAGCAGTACTTC. Translated, it gives CASSYYAGPYEQYF.

V usage is TRBV27 and J usage is TRBJ1-1; D might be TRBD1 (5 bases). CDR1 and CDR2 from the germline V gene are MNHEY and SMNVEV (reference sequence). The CDR3 has 15 amino acids. Trimming shortened V by 1 base and J by 3 bases, and 12 bases separated the two germline ends. In nucleotides, the CDR3 is TGTGCCAGCAGTTTATTCTTGGCAGGGCACACTGAAGCTTTCTTT. Protein product: CASSLFLAGHTEAFF.

V and J are TRBV27 and TRBJ2-2; tentatively, D is TRBD1 or TRBD2 (5 bases each). The CDR3 is made up of 15 amino acids. The germline V gene has CDR1 MNHEY and CDR2 SMNVEV (reference sequence). V was shortened by 5 bases and J by 7 bases, with 17 bases between the two germline ends. The CDR3 loop reads CASSGGPRTIGELFF. The CDR3 coding sequence is TGTGCCAGCAGTGGGGGACCTAGGACAATCGGGGAGCTGTTTTTT.

In its sample, this clone was seen once. This rearrangement joins TRBV13 to TRBJ1-1; 10 bases agree with TRBD1. Trimming removed 5 bases from V and 5 bases from J; junction bases left unmatched: 5. Germline assignment: CDR1 PRHDT and CDR2 FYEKMQ (reference sequence). This CDR3 has 14 residues. CDR3 nucleotides: TGTGCCAGCAGCCCCCGACAGGGGGCAACTGAAGCTTTCTTT. As protein: CASSPRQGATEAFF.

The rearrangement links TRBV28 to TRBJ2-1; 7 bases map to TRBD1. Germline V CDR1 and CDR2: MDHEN, SYDVKM. The CDR3 has 15 amino acids. The J segment lost 4 bases and the V segment lost 6 bases, leaving 9 bases of the junction unmatched. Here the CDR3 DNA reads TGTGCCAGCAGCCCGGGACAGCGATATTACAATGAGCAGTTCTTC. It specifies CASSPGQRYYNEQFF.

This clone was detected only once. The chain carries TRBV28 and TRBJ1-3, with D possibly matching TRBD1 (6 bases). The CDR3 spans 15 residues. Trimming took off 10 bases at V and 1 base at J, with 17 bases between the two ends. Germline V CDR1 and CDR2: MDHEN, SYDVKM. CDR3 sequence (DNA): TGTGCCACTACCTCCCGGGGGCATTCTGGAAACACCATATATTTT. Protein: CATTSRGHSGNTIYF.

This sequence joins TRBV5-6 and TRBJ2-5; 8 bases align to TRBD2. There are 16 residues in the CDR3. Trimming took 3 bases from V and 5 from J; bases not matched to a gene: 12. CDR1 and CDR2 (germline): SGHDT, YYEEEE. CDR3 DNA: TGTGCCAGCAGCTCCCAGACGGCGGGAGGTACGGAGACCCAGTACTTC. This gives the protein CASSSQTAGGTETQYF.

The sample holds one count of this clone. This chain uses TRBV5-6 with TRBJ2-1; D gene ambiguous. This CDR3 region has 15 residues. The V gene lost 0 bases and the J gene lost 0 bases, with 7 bases spanning the gap. Germline V gene lookup returns CDR1 SGHDT and CDR2 YYEEEE. CDR3 sequence reads: CASSLDPSSYNEQFF. CDR3 nucleotide sequence: TGTGCCAGCAGCTTGGACCCGAGCTCCTACAATGAGCAGTTCTTC.

The J gene is TRBJ2-7, the V gene TRBV6-1; a possible D gene is TRBD1 (6 bases). Trimming cost V 3 bases and J 5 bases, with 14 bases left between them. This CDR3 region has 14 residues. CDR1 and CDR2 (germline): MNHNS, SASEGT. The CDR3 DNA sequence: TGTGCCAGCAGTGAGGGGGCTACCACCCACGAGCAGTACTTC. This encodes CASSEGATTHEQYF.

The chain combines TRBV11-2 with TRBJ1-5; D is ambiguous. Trimming stripped 5 bases from V and 3 bases from J, with 11 bases between. Germline loops: CDR1 SGHAT, CDR2 FQNNGV. The CDR3 contains 14 residues. The CDR3 DNA is TGTGCCAGCAGCCTGCCGGGAGACAATCAGCCCCAGCATTTT. Its protein product is CASSLPGDNQPQHF.

The V and J genes are TRBV27 and TRBJ1-5; D not certain. The length of the CDR3 is 15 residues. V shed 2 bases and J shed 6 bases, with 14 bases lying between them. The germline V gene encodes CDR1 MNHEY and CDR2 SMNVEV (reference sequence). CDR3 coding DNA: TGTGCCAGCAGTTTAAGGGAGAGGGTTGGTCAGCCCCAGCATTTT. The encoded protein is CASSLRERVGQPQHF.

A note on this clone: Other DNA sequences in the same sample also yield this CDR3. The chain couples TRBV19 to TRBJ1-1; 9 nucleotides agree with TRBD1. This CDR3 has 15 residues. Looked up from germline, CDR1 is LNHDA and CDR2 is SQIVND (reference sequence). The V segment lost 6 bases and the J segment 0 bases; nucleotides outside the gene matches: 5. The CDR3 sequence is CASSIDRGMNTEAFF. The CDR3 nucleotides are TGTGCCAGTAGCATCGACAGGGGGATGAACACTGAAGCTTTCTTT.

CDR3 in amino acids: CASSFMGEKLFF. The CDR3, as DNA: TGTGCCAGCAGCTTCATGGGTGAAAAACTGTTTTTT. V gene TRBV13 combines with J gene TRBJ1-4; D remains ambiguous. Germline V gene data show CDR1 as PRHDT and CDR2 as FYEKMQ (reference sequence). The V gene lost 3 bases and the J gene lost 7 bases, with 6 bases spanning the gap. The CDR3 runs 12 residues.

The J gene is TRBJ1-1, the V gene TRBV5-1, with TRBD1 matching over 12 bases. The CDR3 consists of 16 residues. Trimming cost V 4 bases and J 2 bases; bases outside gene matches: 6. Germline values: CDR1 SGHRS, CDR2 YFSETQ. The CDR3 DNA reads as TGCGCCAGCAGCATAGGGACAGGGGGCGGAAACACTGAAGCTTTCTTT. It is translated as CASSIGTGGGNTEAFF.

This chain connects TRBV7-6 to TRBJ2-5, with unresolved D. V was cut by 2 bases and J by 4 bases, with 8 bases left in between. The length of the CDR3 is 13 residues. Germline-derived CDR1 and CDR2 are SGHVS and FNYEAQ. The CDR3 nucleotides read TGTGCCAGCAGCTTAAGGCGCCGAGAGACCCAGTACTTC. Amino acid sequence: CASSLRRRETQYF.